This T cell receptor (beta chain) was sequenced for a study of PD-L1 blockade in urothelial cancer. At the level of the study: As for prior chemotherapy regimens, patients had received 0 to 3.

The CDR3 is 19 residues long. The germline CDR1 and CDR2 sequences are SGHVS and FNYEAQ. Trimming cost V 5 bases and J 2 bases, with 24 bases left between them. This clone was observed a single time. The protocol was immunoSEQ multiplex PCR, while the TCRdb copy is restricted to in-frame clones and leaves out a portion. The sample carries about 130,000 clones, about 84% recorded once. Indicated time point: peripheral blood 6 weeks after treatment start. Peripheral blood mononuclear cells were collected from every patient before and during treatment, yielding between 1 and 8 samples per patient. The sequence was obtained from a man between 45 and 60 years old with urothelial cancer. The starting material was PBMCs, obtained around atezolizumab (anti-PD-L1) treatment. The gene calls are TRBV7-6 and TRBJ1-4, with D possibly being TRBD1 (6 bases). The CDR3 reads CASSRLTGNSGGTNEKLFF. CDR3 DNA sequence: TGTGCCAGCAGCCGTCTTACAGGGAACAGTGGTGGGACTAATGAAAAACTGTTTTTT. Drawing the rest from reference TRBV7-6 and TRBJ1-4, the complete variable domain is GAGVSQSPRYKVTKRGQDVALRCDPISGHVSLYWYRQALGQGPEFLTYFNYEAQQDKSGLPNDRFSAERPEGSISTLTIQRTEQRDSAMYRCASSRLTGNSGGTNEKLFFGSGTQLSVL.